Listed below are T cell receptor beta chains from one sample, sequenced in a study of shared clonotypes between healthy human individuals. Method: immunoSEQ multiplex PCR; TCRdb's copy keeps in-frame clones and lacks some. Seen here are more than 2 million clones, more than 90% observed once, and the top ten hold less than 0.15%. What was sequenced was naive CD4+ T cells sorted from blood. Source of these receptors: a young man in good health. Both conserved end residues are part of each CDR3. Each record gives: V gene, D gene, clone size, J gene, CDR3 protein, CDR3 DNA. The D gene is left open where the match is weak. Only some rows state a clone size, as once, few, many or a class for expanded clones.

TRBV11-2	TRBD1	-	TRBJ2-7	CASSKRQGMQYF	TGTGCCAGCAGCAAGAGACAGGGTATGCAGTACTTC
TRBV5-1	TRBD1	-	TRBJ2-1	CASSFGTGIDNEQFF	TGCGCCAGCAGCTTCGGGACAGGGATAGACAATGAGCAGTTCTTC
TRBV2	-	-	TRBJ1-4	CASSWDLGGANEKLFF	TGTGCCAGCAGTTGGGACCTTGGGGGGGCTAATGAAAAACTGTTTTTT
TRBV7-9	-	-	TRBJ1-1	CASSLAESGFREGAFF	TGTGCCAGCAGCTTAGCTGAATCGGGATTTAGGGAAGGAGCTTTCTTT
TRBV9	-	-	TRBJ2-1	CASTTAGGAVDEQFF	TGTGCCAGCACTACGGCCGGGGGCGCAGTAGATGAGCAGTTCTTC
TRBV9	-	-	TRBJ2-3	CASSALDGTSTDTQYF	TGTGCCAGCAGCGCCCTTGACGGAACAAGCACAGATACGCAGTATTTT
TRBV10-3	-	-	TRBJ1-3	CAIGATAGNTIYF	TGTGCCATCGGGGCTACAGCTGGAAACACCATATATTTT
TRBV7-2	TRBD2	-	TRBJ2-7	CASSKGTSGTYEQYF	TGTGCCAGCAGCAAAGGGACTAGCGGGACCTACGAGCAGTACTTC
TRBV7-8	-	few	TRBJ1-2	CASSPLGEGDGYTF	TGTGCCAGCAGCCCCCTTGGTGAAGGGGATGGCTACACCTTC
TRBV29-1	-	-	TRBJ1-4	CSGRGQGATNEKLFF	TGCAGCGGCAGGGGTCAGGGTGCAACTAATGAAAAACTGTTTTTT
TRBV7-9	TRBD1	-	TRBJ2-7	CASSHLGQTYEQYF	TGTGCCAGCAGCCACCTGGGACAGACCTACGAGCAGTACTTC
TRBV25-1	-	-	TRBJ1-2	CASSENAGESRPYGYTF	TGTGCCAGCAGTGAAAATGCGGGGGAATCCCGCCCTTATGGCTACACCTTC
TRBV5-1	TRBD2	-	TRBJ2-3	CASSPGREGDTQYF	TGCGCCAGCAGCCCCGGGAGGGAAGGAGATACGCAGTATTTT
TRBV27	TRBD1	-	TRBJ1-5	CASSPTGANQPQHF	TGTGCCAGCAGCCCCACAGGGGCCAATCAGCCCCAGCATTTT
TRBV5-1	-	-	TRBJ2-3	CASSLVGATDTQYF	TGCGCCAGCAGCTTGGTTGGAGCCACAGATACGCAGTATTTT
TRBV7-2	TRBD2	-	TRBJ2-7	CASSFGGRAGEQYF	TGTGCCAGCAGCTTTGGCGGGAGGGCCGGAGAGCAGTACTTC
TRBV7-2	-	-	TRBJ2-1	CASSLGLSSNEQFF	TGTGCCAGCAGCTTAGGACTATCCTCCAATGAGCAGTTCTTC